Listed here is a single TCR beta chain. The source of the sample is a study of human thymus T cells. Blood DNA came from all available leukocytes, not a fixed cell number. CDR1 LNHDA and CDR2 SQIVND come from the germline V gene (reference sequence). This CDR3 has 17 amino acids. The V and J ends lost 4 bases and 0 bases respectively, with 13 bases between them. Method: immunoSEQ multiplex PCR; TCRdb's copy keeps in-frame clones and lacks some. The profile shows some 57,000 clones, 94% of them singletons. The chain recombines TRBV19 with TRBJ2-6, with D maybe TRBD1 (6 bases). Sequencing input: blood. This TCR was sampled from a boy less than two years old with a congenital heart defect but otherwise immunologically healthy. The CDR3 loop reads CASSTDRFYSGANVLTF. CDR3 in DNA: TGTGCCAGTAGTACTGACAGGTTCTACTCTGGGGCCAACGTCCTGACTTTC.